This TCR beta chain was captured by sequencing in a study of cytotoxic CD8 clonotypes in ibrutinib-treated CLL (dated by TCRdb to about 2021). Study-level background: The cohort was composed of about a dozen relapsed/refractory and about 15 treatment-naive patients; IGHV unmutated status was identified in approximately 18 patients. Partial responses were observed in some 24 patients and complete responses in 2; after a median follow-up of roughly 62 months, remission was maintained in some 14 patients and progression was observed in roughly 12. Samples at response were collected after a median of roughly 13 months of treatment, with a range of about 6 to 36 months. On average, each sample yielded some 250,000 productive templates and about 95,000 productive rearrangements. Longitudinal samples were available for about 30% of the roughly 90 trial participants. Cryopreserved peripheral blood mononuclear cells were collected before treatment, at response, and at either disease progression or sustained remission. All remission and progressive disease samples were collected while patients were still receiving ibrutinib.

Each clonotype received, on average, about 10x coverage in deep resolution sequencing performed on a MiSeq, where the target depth lay between 1 in 1 million and 1 in 200,000 T cells. The immunoSEQ hsTCRB Kit was used to generate the TCR beta libraries. Per the authors' processing: The data were analyzed with ImmunoSEQ Analyzer and ImmunoSEQ Data Assistant, and V, D and J gene assignments followed IMGT definitions. Clonality, which ranges from 0 to 1, was calculated as one minus the normalized Shannon entropy of productive rearrangement frequencies. Only overrepresented clonotypes making up at least 0.05% of the repertoire of each patient were included in the public clonotype analysis. Repertoires from some twelve age-matched healthy donors in immuneACCESS were used as clonality controls. TCRdb took over this immuneACCESS table, retaining in-frame rearrangements with V and J assigned. Such tables are incomplete; in checked studies, under half of the missing clones stem from an unresolved V gene, and the remainder is unexplained. For V, J and clone size, that table is used; D and trimming come from the DNA. For this sample there are about 130,000 clones; about 78% appear just once. In total, the top ten clones hold roughly 4.7% of the sample.

Overall study outcomes, separate from this receptor: At baseline, clonality was higher than in age-matched healthy donors and showed a strong correlation with circulating CD8+ T-cell counts. Public clonotypes were rare and either shrank or stayed stable during treatment, and the rise in clonality at ibrutinib response reflected expansion of private clonotypes. Sampling times were not matched between sustained-remission and progressing patients, and lymph node repertoires were not studied. An increase in clonality was observed at ibrutinib response, with clonality remaining stable during sustained remission and falling back toward baseline at progression.

Trimming takes 0 bases from V and 0 bases from J, and the germline ends sit 6 bases apart. The CDR3 covers 14 residues, taking in both the cysteine and the phenylalanine. Only the CDR3 region is kept as DNA, spanning 42 bases read in frame from base 1. Taken from the germline V gene, the CDR1 and CDR2 loops are SGHTA and FQGNSA. The time point label corresponds to: roughly 2 years on ibrutinib. For TCR beta library preparation, 1.5 to 2.5 micrograms of genomic DNA was extracted from cryopreserved PBMCs. Longitudinal blood samples from CLL patients on ibrutinib monotherapy were analyzed using high-throughput TCR beta sequencing. The patients took part in an open-label, single-center phase 2 trial of ibrutinib monotherapy. In its sample, this clone comes out as medium-sized (0.01 to 0.1%). Its antigen has not been determined. Base quality data are lacking; no much larger clone is found one base away.

This clonotype originated in a human donor with chronic lymphocytic leukemia. The chain links TRBV7-2 with TRBJ2-7; the D gene is unclear. The starting material was PBMCs, obtained after 24 months of ibrutinib treatment. The DNA sequence is given as TGTGCCAGCAGCTTAGCGAGTCCCTCCTACGAGCAGTACTTC. Translated, this gives CASSLASPSYEQYF.